Described below is a single T cell receptor (beta chain) sequence and its context. Its antigen is unidentified. This specimen belongs to a study of tumor-infiltrating lymphocytes in localized non-small cell lung cancer. Overall study results and limits: Recurrence-free survival showed no association with tumor T-cell fraction. Tumors had more T cell infiltration than uninvolved lung, per TCRbeta sequencing and CD3 counts.

Measured with immunoSEQ multiplex PCR; TCRdb has only the in-frame clones, and not every one. The sample consists of 20,000 to 30,000 clones, just under 75% of them appearing once. This TCR derives from a human donor with non-small cell lung cancer. The sample comprised lung tumor tissue.

The CDR3 loop reads CASSHLDRANTGELFF. The CDR3 DNA sequence: TGTGCCAGCAGCCACTTGGACAGGGCGAACACCGGGGAGCTGTTTTTT. The V call is TRBV4-2, the J call TRBJ2-2, with 8 bases fitting TRBD1. CDR1 LGHNA and CDR2 YNFKEQ come from the germline V gene. CDR3 length: 16 amino acids. The ends lost 3 bases at V and 0 bases at J; junction bases unmatched: 3.